This T cell receptor (beta chain) derives from a study of control samples from healthy donors and cancer patients. The repertoire was sequenced with immunoSEQ multiplex PCR; TCRdb's copy has only in-frame clones and lacks some. The sample has approximately 59,000 clones, over 75% seen once. This CDR3 region has 14 residues. With 2 bases clipped from V and 5 bases from J, the junction kept 2 bases outside the gene matches. Germline V CDR1 and CDR2: MGHRA, YSYEKL. The chain carries TRBV4-1 and TRBJ1-4, with 7 nucleotides matching TRBD1. The material sequenced was PBMCs. The sequence was collected from a woman aged 55-69 years with lung cancer. CDR3 in amino acids: CASSQPGQNEKLFF. CDR3 bases: TGCGCCAGCAGCCAACCGGGACAGAATGAAAAACTGTTTTTT.